These 14 T cell receptor beta chains were all obtained from the same sample, sequenced in a study of beta chain features in type 1 diabetes. Expressed TCRB transcripts were sequenced, since all the RNA that had been isolated was reverse transcribed. Sequenced by immunoSEQ multiplex PCR; TCRdb stores in-frame clones only, minus some. Among about 270,000 clones listed, approximately 15% were seen once. For these TCRs, the target antigens are not known. Overall study results and limits: Patients with Type 1 diabetes showed moderately but significantly shorter TCRB CDR3s in all four CD4+ subsets.

Source material: naive CD4+ T cells from blood. These receptor sequences come from a man aged 30 to 45 with type 1 diabetes.

The chain links TRBV7-9 to TRBJ2-5; 9 positions match TRBD2. The germline V gene has CDR1 SEHNR and CDR2 FQNEAQ (reference sequence). This CDR3 contains 14 residues. V lost 4 bases to trimming and J lost 5 bases; unmatched junction nucleotides: 5. CDR3 DNA sequence: TGTGCCAGCAGCTCGATCAGCGGGAGGGAGACCCAGTACTTC. This translates into CASSSISGRETQYF.

This clone was counted only a few times. V is TRBV2 and J is TRBJ2-5; 7 bases line up with TRBD2. The CDR3 contains 15 residues. Germline CDR1 and CDR2: SNHLY and FYNNEI. Losses at the gene ends were 6 bases for V and 5 bases for J; bases not matched to a gene: 12. CDR3: CASRENSGRGETQYF. CDR3 nucleotide sequence: TGTGCCAGCAGGGAAAATAGCGGGCGAGGGGAGACCCAGTACTTC.

V usage is TRBV5-4 and J usage is TRBJ2-1; 11 nucleotides agree with TRBD2. The germline V gene has CDR1 SGHNT and CDR2 YYREEE (reference sequence). After removal of 2 bases from V and 5 bases from J, the junction contained 12 bases not matched to a gene. This CDR3 region has 18 residues. CDR3 DNA: TGTGCCAGCAGCTTTGCACCCATAGGGACTAGCGGAGACAATGAGCAGTTCTTC. It codes for CASSFAPIGTSGDNEQFF.

This clone was observed a handful of times. The chain carries TRBV28 and TRBJ2-2; 10 positions match TRBD1. J lost 6 bases, V lost 4 bases, and 8 bases had no gene match. The CDR3 consists of 16 residues. Germline V gene lookup returns CDR1 MDHEN and CDR2 SYDVKM. CDR3 nucleotides: TGTGCCAGCAGTTCCCCGGGACAGGGGAGAGCCGGGGAGCTGTTTTTT. Translation gives CASSSPGQGRAGELFF. The full variable domain, rest sourced from reference TRBV28 and TRBJ2-2, is DVKVTQSSRYLVKRTGEKVFLECVQDMDHENMFWYRQDPGLGLRLIYFSYDVKMKEKGDIPEGYSVSREKKERFSLILESASTNQTSMYLCASSSPGQGRAGELFFGEGSRLTVL.

This clone came up a few times. V usage is TRBV7-9 and J usage is TRBJ2-3; a weak D match, TRBD2 (6 bases). The V gene's germline CDR1 is SEHNR and CDR2 FQNEAQ (reference sequence). V was pared by 3 bases and J by 3 bases, with 13 bases between. The CDR3 consists of 15 residues. The CDR3 loop reads CASSFPWRETDTQYF. The CDR3 coding sequence is TGTGCCAGCAGCTTCCCGTGGCGGGAAACAGATACGCAGTATTTT.

The table lists this clone with a few counts. This chain uses TRBV7-8 with TRBJ1-1; TRBD1 is a possible D gene (5 bases). Germline CDR1 reads SGHVS; CDR2 reads FQNEAQ. V dropped 1 base and J dropped 1 base, with 13 bases sitting between them. CDR3 size: 16 residues. The CDR3, as DNA: TGTGCCAGCAGCTTAGTAAGGGGTAAGGGGAACACTGAAGCTTTCTTT. This translates into CASSLVRGKGNTEAFF.

This clone has only a few counts. V is TRBV27 and J is TRBJ1-1; D remains unclear. Germline V lookup: CDR1 MNHEY, CDR2 SMNVEV (reference sequence). The CDR3 contains 12 residues. V dropped 3 bases and J dropped 6 bases, with 8 bases sitting between them. The CDR3 nucleotides read TGTGCCAGCAGTTTCGGGGATCCTGAAGCTTTCTTT. It yields the protein CASSFGDPEAFF.

The chain links TRBV18 to TRBJ1-5; the D gene is possibly TRBD1 (6 bases). Germline V gene data show CDR1 as KGHSH and CDR2 as LQKENI. V lost 4 bases, J lost 3 bases, and 10 bases lay in between. The CDR3 is 14 residues long. The CDR3, as DNA: TGTGCCAGCTCACTGAACAGGGACAATCAGCCCCAGCATTTT. Protein: CASSLNRDNQPQHF.

In the case of this clone: The same CDR3 can be traced to other DNA sequences in this sample. V usage is TRBV20-1 and J usage is TRBJ2-1; D gene uncertain. Germline CDR1 DFQATT, CDR2 SNEGSKA (reference sequence). The CDR3 spans 11 residues. V was shortened by 3 bases and J by 3 bases, with 3 bases between the two germline ends. The CDR3 sequence is CSASRYNEQFF. Written as DNA, the CDR3 is TGCAGTGCTAGCCGCTACAATGAGCAGTTCTTC.

In its sample, this clone was seen a few times. V is TRBV5-6 and J is TRBJ2-5; TRBD2 aligns across 9 bases. CDR3 size: 15 residues. The germline V gene encodes CDR1 SGHDT and CDR2 YYEEEE. V lost 2 bases, J lost 5 bases, and 7 bases stayed unmatched. The CDR3 loop reads CASSFSSGMRETQYF. The CDR3 DNA sequence: TGTGCCAGCAGCTTTTCTAGCGGGATGCGGGAGACCCAGTACTTC.

This clone was found a few times. The chain uses TRBV14 and TRBJ2-3; D ambiguous. Looked up from germline, CDR1 is SGHDN and CDR2 is FVKESK. CDR3 length: 13 residues. The ends were cut back, 0 bases at V and 9 bases at J, with 10 bases in the middle. This CDR3 reads CASSQESQATQYF. CDR3 nucleotides: TGTGCCAGCAGCCAAGAGTCGCAGGCAACGCAGTATTTT.

This chain connects TRBV6-6 to TRBJ2-3, with 8 bases fitting TRBD2. The CDR3 sequence is 15 residues long. The germline V gene encodes CDR1 MNHNY and CDR2 SVGAGI (reference sequence). J gave up 4 bases and V 4 bases, and 7 bases lay outside the gene matches. The CDR3 nucleotides read TGTGCCAGCAGTTTGGCGCTCGGGGGGGCAGATACGCAGTATTTT. It yields the protein CASSLALGGADTQYF.

The chain uses TRBV14 and TRBJ2-1; no clear D. Germline loops: CDR1 SGHDN, CDR2 FVKESK. Between the trimmed V and J ends, which lost 1 base and 0 bases, there was a span of 10 bases. The CDR3 is made up of 16 amino acids. CDR3: CASSQVGQNSYNEQFF. As DNA, the CDR3 is TGTGCCAGCAGCCAAGTTGGCCAGAACTCCTACAATGAGCAGTTCTTC.

The rearrangement links TRBV30 to TRBJ2-4; D may be TRBD1 (5 bases). Per the germline V gene, CDR1 is GTSNPN and CDR2 is SVGIG (reference sequence). Trimming stripped 6 bases from V and 9 bases from J, with 21 bases between. The CDR3 has 14 amino acids. DNA for the CDR3: TGTGCCTGCATCATTGACAGAGGCACGGGCATTCAGTACTTC. As protein: CACIIDRGTGIQYF.